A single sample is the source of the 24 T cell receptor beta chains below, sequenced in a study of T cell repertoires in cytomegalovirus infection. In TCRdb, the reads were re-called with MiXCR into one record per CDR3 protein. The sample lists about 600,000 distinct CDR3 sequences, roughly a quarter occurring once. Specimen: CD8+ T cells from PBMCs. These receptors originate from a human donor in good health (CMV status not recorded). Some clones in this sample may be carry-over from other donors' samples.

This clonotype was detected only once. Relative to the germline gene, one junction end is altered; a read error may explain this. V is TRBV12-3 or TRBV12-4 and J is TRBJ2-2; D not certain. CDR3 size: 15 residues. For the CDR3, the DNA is TGTGCCAGCAGTTCTCGGACGGTGAACATCGGGGAGCTGTTTTTT. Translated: CASSSRTVNIGELFF.

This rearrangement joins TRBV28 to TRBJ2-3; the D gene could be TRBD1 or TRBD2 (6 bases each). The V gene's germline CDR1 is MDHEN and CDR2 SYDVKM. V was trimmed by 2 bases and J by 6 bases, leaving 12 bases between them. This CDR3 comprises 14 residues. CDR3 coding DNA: TGTGCCAGCAGTTTAGACGGGGGACATGATACGCAGTATTTT. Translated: CASSLDGGHDTQYF.

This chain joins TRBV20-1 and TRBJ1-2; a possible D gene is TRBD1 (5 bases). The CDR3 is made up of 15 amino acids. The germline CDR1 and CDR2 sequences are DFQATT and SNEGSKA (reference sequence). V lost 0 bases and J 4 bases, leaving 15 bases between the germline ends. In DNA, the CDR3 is TGCAGTGCTAGAGATTTACCCAAAGGGGCCTATGGCTACACCTTC. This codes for CSARDLPKGAYGYTF.

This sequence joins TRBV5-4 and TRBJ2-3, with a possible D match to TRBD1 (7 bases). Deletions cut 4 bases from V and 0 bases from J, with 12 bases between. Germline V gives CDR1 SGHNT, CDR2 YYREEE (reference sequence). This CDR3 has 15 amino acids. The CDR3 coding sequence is TGTGCCAGCAGCGCGGGACAGACTAGCACAGATACGCAGTATTTT. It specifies CASSAGQTSTDTQYF.

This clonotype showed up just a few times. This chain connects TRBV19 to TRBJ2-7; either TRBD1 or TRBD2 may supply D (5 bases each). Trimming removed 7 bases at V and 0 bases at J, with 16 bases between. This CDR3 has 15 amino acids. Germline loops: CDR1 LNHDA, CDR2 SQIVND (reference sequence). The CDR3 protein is CASKTGTPSSYEQYV. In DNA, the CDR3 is TGTGCCAGTAAGACCGGGACCCCAAGCTCCTACGAGCAGTACGTC.

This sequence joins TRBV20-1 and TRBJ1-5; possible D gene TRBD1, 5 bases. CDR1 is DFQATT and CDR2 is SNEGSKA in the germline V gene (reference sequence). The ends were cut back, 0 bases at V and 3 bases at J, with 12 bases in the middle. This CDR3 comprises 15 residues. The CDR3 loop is CSARDRADNNQPQHF. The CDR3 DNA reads TGCAGTGCTAGAGATCGGGCGGACAACAATCAGCCCCAGCATTTT.

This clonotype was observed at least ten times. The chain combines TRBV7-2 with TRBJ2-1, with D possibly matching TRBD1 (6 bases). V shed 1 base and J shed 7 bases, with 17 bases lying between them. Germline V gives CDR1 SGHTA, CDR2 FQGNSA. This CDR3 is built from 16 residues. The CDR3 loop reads CASSLEYMGARNEQFF. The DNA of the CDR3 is TGTGCCAGCAGCTTAGAATACATGGGGGCTCGGAATGAGCAGTTCTTC.

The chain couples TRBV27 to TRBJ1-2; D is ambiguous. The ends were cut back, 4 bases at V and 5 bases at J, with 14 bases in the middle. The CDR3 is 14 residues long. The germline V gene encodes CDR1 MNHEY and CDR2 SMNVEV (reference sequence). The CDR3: CASSYASRDYGYTF. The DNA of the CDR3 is TGTGCCAGCAGTTACGCCTCGCGTGATTATGGCTACACCTTC.

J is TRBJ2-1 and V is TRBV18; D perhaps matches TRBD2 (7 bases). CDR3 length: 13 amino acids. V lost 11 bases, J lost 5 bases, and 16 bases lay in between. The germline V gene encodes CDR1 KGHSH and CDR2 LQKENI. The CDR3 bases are TGTGCCGTCCATGGGGGGGCCCACAATGAGCAGTTCTTC. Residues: CAVHGGAHNEQFF.

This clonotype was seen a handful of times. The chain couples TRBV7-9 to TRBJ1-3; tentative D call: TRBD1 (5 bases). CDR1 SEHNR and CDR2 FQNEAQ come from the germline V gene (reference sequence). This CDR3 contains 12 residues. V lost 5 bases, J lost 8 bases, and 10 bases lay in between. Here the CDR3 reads CASSHQGDTIYF. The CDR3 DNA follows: TGTGCCAGCAGCCATCAGGGCGACACCATATATTTT.

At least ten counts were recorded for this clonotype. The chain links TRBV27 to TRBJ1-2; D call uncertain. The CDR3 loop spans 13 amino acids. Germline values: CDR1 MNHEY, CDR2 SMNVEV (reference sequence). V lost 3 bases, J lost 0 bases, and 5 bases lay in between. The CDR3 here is CASSFLANYGYTF. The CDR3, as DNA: TGTGCCAGCAGTTTTTTAGCTAACTATGGCTACACCTTC.

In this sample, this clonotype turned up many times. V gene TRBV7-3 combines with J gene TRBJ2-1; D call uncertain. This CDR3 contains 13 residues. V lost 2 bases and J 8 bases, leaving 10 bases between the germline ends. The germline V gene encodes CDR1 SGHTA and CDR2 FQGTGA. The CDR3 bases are TGTGCCAGCAGCTTACCCTCTCGCGATGAGCAGTTCTTC. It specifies CASSLPSRDEQFF.

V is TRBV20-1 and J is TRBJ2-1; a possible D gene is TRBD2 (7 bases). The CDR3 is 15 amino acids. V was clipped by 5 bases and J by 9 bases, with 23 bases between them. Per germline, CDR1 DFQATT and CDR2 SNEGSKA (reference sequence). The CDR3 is CSAGGGATILGEQFF. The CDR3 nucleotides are TGCAGTGCTGGAGGGGGGGCTACGATTCTAGGTGAGCAGTTCTTC.

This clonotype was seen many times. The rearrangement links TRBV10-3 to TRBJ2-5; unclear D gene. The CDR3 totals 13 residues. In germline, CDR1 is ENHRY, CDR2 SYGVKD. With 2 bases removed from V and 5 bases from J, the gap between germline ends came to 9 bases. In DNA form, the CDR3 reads TGTGCCATCAGTGAGGGCTCGCCGGAGACCCAGTACTTC. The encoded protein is CAISEGSPETQYF.

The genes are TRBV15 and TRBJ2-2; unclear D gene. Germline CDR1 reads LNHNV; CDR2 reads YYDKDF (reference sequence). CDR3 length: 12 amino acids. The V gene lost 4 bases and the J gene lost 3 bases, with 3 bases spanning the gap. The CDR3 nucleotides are TGTGCCACCAGCATGGACACCGGGGAGCTGTTTTTT. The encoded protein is CATSMDTGELFF.

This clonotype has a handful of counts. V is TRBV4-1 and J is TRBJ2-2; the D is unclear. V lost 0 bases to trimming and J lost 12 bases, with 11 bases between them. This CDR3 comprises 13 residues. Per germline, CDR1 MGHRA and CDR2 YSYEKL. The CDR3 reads CASSQDLDDQLFF. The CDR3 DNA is TGCGCCAGCAGCCAAGATCTCGACGATCAGCTGTTTTTT.

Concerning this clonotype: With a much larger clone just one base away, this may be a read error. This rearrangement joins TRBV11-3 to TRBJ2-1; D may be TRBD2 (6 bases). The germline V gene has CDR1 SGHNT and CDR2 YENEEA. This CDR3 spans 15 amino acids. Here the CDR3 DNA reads TGTGCCAGCAGCGGGACTTCGGGGCCCTACAATGACCAGTTCTTC. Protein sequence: CASSGTSGPYNDQFF.

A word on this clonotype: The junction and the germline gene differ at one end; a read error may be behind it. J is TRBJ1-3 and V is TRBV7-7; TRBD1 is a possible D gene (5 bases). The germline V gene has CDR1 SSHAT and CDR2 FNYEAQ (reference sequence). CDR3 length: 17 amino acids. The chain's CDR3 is CASSQTPGPSIGNTIYF. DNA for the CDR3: TGTGCTAGCAGCCAAACGCCGGGACCCAGCATTGGTAACACCATATATTTT.

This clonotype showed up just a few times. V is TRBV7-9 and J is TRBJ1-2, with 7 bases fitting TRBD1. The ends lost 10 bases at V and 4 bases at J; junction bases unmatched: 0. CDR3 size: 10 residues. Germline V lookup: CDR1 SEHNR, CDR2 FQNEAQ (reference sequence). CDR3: CATGGYGYTF. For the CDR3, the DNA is TGTGCCACAGGGGGCTATGGCTACACCTTC. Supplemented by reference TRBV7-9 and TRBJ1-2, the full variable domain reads DTGVSQNPRHKITKRGQNVTFRCDPISEHNRLYWYRQTLGQGPEFLTYFQNEAQLEKSRLLSDRFSAERPKGSFSTLEIQRTEQGDSAMYLCATGGYGYTFGSGTRLTVV.

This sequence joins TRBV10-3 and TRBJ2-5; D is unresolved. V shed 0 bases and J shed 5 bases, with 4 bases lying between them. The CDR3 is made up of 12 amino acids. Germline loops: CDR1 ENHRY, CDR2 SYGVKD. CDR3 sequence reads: CAISESGETQYF. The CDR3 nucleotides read TGTGCCATCAGTGAGTCAGGGGAGACCCAGTACTTC.

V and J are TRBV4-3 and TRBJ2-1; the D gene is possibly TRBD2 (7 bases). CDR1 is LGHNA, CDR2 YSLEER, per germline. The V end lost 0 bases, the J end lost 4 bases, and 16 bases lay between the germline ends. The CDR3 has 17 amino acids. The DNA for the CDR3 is TGCGCCAGCAGCCAAGATCGAAGGGGGGGGCGGTACAATGAGCAGTTCTTC. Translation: CASSQDRRGGRYNEQFF.

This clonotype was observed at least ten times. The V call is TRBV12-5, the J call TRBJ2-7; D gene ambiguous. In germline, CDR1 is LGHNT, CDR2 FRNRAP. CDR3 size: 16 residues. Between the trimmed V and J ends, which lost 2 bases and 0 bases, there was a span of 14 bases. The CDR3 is CASGLILNPSSYEQYV. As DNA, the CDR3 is TGTGCTAGTGGTTTGATACTCAATCCAAGCTCCTACGAGCAGTACGTC.

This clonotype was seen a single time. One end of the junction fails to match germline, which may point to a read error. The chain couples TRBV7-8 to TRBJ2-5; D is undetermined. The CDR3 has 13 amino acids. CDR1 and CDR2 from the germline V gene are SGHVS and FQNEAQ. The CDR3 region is CAGSPTEQETQYF. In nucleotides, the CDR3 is TGTGCCGGCAGCCCTACAGAACAAGAGACCCAGTACTTC.

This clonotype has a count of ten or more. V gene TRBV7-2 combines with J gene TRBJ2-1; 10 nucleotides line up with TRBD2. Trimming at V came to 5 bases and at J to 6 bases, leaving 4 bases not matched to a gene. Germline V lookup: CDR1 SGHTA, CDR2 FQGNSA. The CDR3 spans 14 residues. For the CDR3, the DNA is TGTGCCAGCAGCCAGGGACTAGCGCCCAATGAGCAGTTCTTC. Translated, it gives CASSQGLAPNEQFF. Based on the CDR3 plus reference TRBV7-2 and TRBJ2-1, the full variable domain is GAGVSQSPSNKVTEKGKDVELRCDPISGHTALYWYRQSLGQGLEFLIYFQGNSAPDKSGLPSDRFSAERTGGSVSTLTIQRTQQEDSAVYLCASSQGLAPNEQFFGPGTRLTVL.